This TCR beta chain was profiled in a study of CD8+ T cells in alopecia areata. Whole-study results and caveats: Sequenced scalp T cells also include alphabeta T cells resident in normal skin.

Comments on this clone: Its antigen is unidentified.

Reverse transcribed after extraction, RNA yielded cDNA as the sequencing template. TCRdb's table, derived via immunoSEQ multiplex PCR, lists solely in-frame clones and lacks some. The repertoire includes fewer than 200,000 clones, about 70% of them detected once, and about an eighth sits in the top ten. Trimming removed 0 bases from V and 2 bases from J, with 10 bases in between. Germline-derived CDR1 and CDR2 are GTSNPN and SVGIG (reference sequence). This CDR3 comprises 14 residues. This sequence joins TRBV30 and TRBJ1-1, with D unresolved. Sequencing used CD8+ T cells sorted from blood, obtained at week 0. The clonotype comes from a human donor with alopecia areata. CDR3 amino acids: CAWSVLRFNTEAFF. CDR3 nucleotide sequence: TGTGCCTGGAGTGTATTACGATTTAACACTGAAGCTTTCTTT.